A selection of T cell receptor beta chains follows, all from one sample in a study of blood T cells in healthy people across ages. One entry per CDR3 protein results from TCRdb running MiXCR on the 5' RACE reads. In the table there are about 1,600,000 distinct CDR3 sequences, approximately 38% of which are singletons. Sequenced material: blood. The receptor set was obtained from a woman in her late teens or twenties in good health. CDR3s include the opening cysteine and the closing phenylalanine or tryptophan. D genes are given only for firm matches. Clone sizes are given selectively: once, few, many, or a class where the clone is expanded.

cdr3_length: 16; d_call: TRBD2; j_call: TRBJ2-5; v_call: TRBV27; clone_size: NA; cdr3_aa: CASSFNSVAGANEQYF; cdr3_nt: TGTGCCAGCAGTTTTAATTCGGTAGCGGGGGCCAATGAGCAGTACTTC
cdr3_length: 17; d_call: NA; j_call: TRBJ2-3; v_call: TRBV20-1; clone_size: few; cdr3_aa: CSAGRGLGYSSTDTQYF; cdr3_nt: TGCAGTGCCGGACGGGGGTTGGGGTACTCGAGCACAGATACGCAGTATTTT
cdr3_length: 15; d_call: NA; j_call: TRBJ2-3; v_call: TRBV30; clone_size: NA; cdr3_aa: CACEVGPKRTDTQYF; cdr3_nt: TGTGCCTGTGAGGTTGGACCAAAGCGTACAGATACGCAGTATTTT
cdr3_length: 16; d_call: NA; j_call: TRBJ2-7; v_call: TRBV6-5; clone_size: NA; cdr3_aa: CASSYSGPAELYEQYF; cdr3_nt: TGTGCCAGCAGTTACTCGGGACCAGCGGAACTCTACGAGCAGTACTTC
cdr3_length: 15; d_call: NA; j_call: TRBJ2-2; v_call: TRBV5-1; clone_size: NA; cdr3_aa: CASSSVVANTGELFF; cdr3_nt: TGCGCCAGCAGCTCGGTCGTGGCGAACACCGGGGAGCTGTTTTTT
cdr3_length: 14; d_call: NA; j_call: TRBJ2-7; v_call: TRBV6-6; clone_size: NA; cdr3_aa: CASSYYPSSYEQYF; cdr3_nt: TGTGCCAGCAGTTACTACCCTAGCTCCTACGAGCAGTACTTC
cdr3_length: 17; d_call: TRBD2; j_call: TRBJ2-3; v_call: TRBV5-1; clone_size: few; cdr3_aa: CASSLASGGLRTDTQYF; cdr3_nt: TGCGCCAGCAGCTTGGCTAGCGGGGGCCTTCGCACAGATACGCAGTATTTT
cdr3_length: 14; d_call: NA; j_call: TRBJ1-4; v_call: TRBV4-1; clone_size: few; cdr3_aa: CASSLDRSDEKLFF; cdr3_nt: TGCGCCAGCAGCCTCGACAGGTCGGATGAAAAACTGTTTTTT
cdr3_length: 13; d_call: NA; j_call: TRBJ2-3; v_call: TRBV20-1; clone_size: NA; cdr3_aa: CSGFPKYTDTQYF; cdr3_nt: TGCAGCGGGTTTCCAAAATACACAGATACGCAGTATTTT
cdr3_length: 17; d_call: TRBD1; j_call: TRBJ2-4; v_call: TRBV6-1; clone_size: NA; cdr3_aa: CASSPGQSYIAKNIRYF; cdr3_nt: TGTGCCAGCAGTCCGGGACAGAGCTACATAGCCAAAAACATTCGGTACTTC
cdr3_length: 12; d_call: NA; j_call: TRBJ1-1; v_call: TRBV25-1; clone_size: few; cdr3_aa: CASREAHTEAFF; cdr3_nt: TGTGCCAGCAGAGAGGCACACACTGAAGCTTTCTTT
cdr3_length: 17; d_call: TRBD1; j_call: TRBJ2-6; v_call: TRBV13; clone_size: NA; cdr3_aa: CASSPRDRDPGANVLTF; cdr3_nt: TGTGCCAGCAGCCCCCGGGACAGGGATCCTGGGGCCAACGTCCTGACTTTC
cdr3_length: 16; d_call: NA; j_call: TRBJ2-3; v_call: TRBV29-1; clone_size: NA; cdr3_aa: CSVEDPKGTEADTQYF; cdr3_nt: TGCAGCGTTGAAGATCCCAAGGGAACAGAGGCAGATACGCAGTATTTT
cdr3_length: 16; d_call: TRBD1; j_call: TRBJ1-1; v_call: TRBV20-1; clone_size: few; cdr3_aa: CSASSPGTGKGTEAFF; cdr3_nt: TGCAGTGCTAGCTCTCCCGGGACAGGGAAGGGCACTGAAGCTTTCTTT
cdr3_length: 13; d_call: NA; j_call: TRBJ1-5; v_call: TRBV5-6; clone_size: NA; cdr3_aa: CASSWGSAQPQHF; cdr3_nt: TGTGCCAGCAGCTGGGGGTCGGCTCAGCCCCAGCATTTT
cdr3_length: 12; d_call: TRBD1; j_call: TRBJ1-1; v_call: TRBV9; clone_size: NA; cdr3_aa: CASSVGQQEAFF; cdr3_nt: TGTGCCAGCAGCGTGGGACAGCAAGAAGCTTTCTTT
cdr3_length: 16; d_call: NA; j_call: TRBJ1-1; v_call: TRBV16; clone_size: NA; cdr3_aa: CASSLSQGSTNTEAFF; cdr3_nt: TGTGCCAGCAGCCTTTCACAGGGTTCAACGAACACTGAAGCTTTCTTT